The present T cell receptor beta chain was sequenced within a study of neurological immune-mediated disorders (dated by TCRdb to the late 2010s). In the study overall: The study compared peripheral blood TCR-beta repertoires of HTLV-I-associated myelopathy (HAM/TSP) patients, multiple sclerosis patients and healthy controls using UMI-based sequencing. The 95 to 120 TCR-beta libraries included longitudinal samples, technical triplicates and paired sorted CD4+ and CD8+ T-cell subsets alongside PBMC samples. The cohort was made up of 68 subjects, consisting of 15 or so HAM/TSP patients, about 34 multiple sclerosis patients and 20 or so healthy controls.

Points the paper makes about the study in general: Across subjects, expanded clones never shared an identical CDR3 amino acid sequence, which suggests that the TCR-beta repertoires in every group were private. The highest TCR clonal expansion was observed in HAM/TSP patients, whereas the lowest was observed in MS patients, even when compared with healthy controls.

Taken from the germline V gene (reference sequence), the CDR1 and CDR2 loops are SEHNR and FQNEAQ. The CDR3 contains 15 residues, cysteine and phenylalanine counted. Of the read, only the CDR3 DNA is kept; its 45 bases are in frame from base 1. cDNA synthesis used template-switch 5'RACE with a primer carrying a 10-nucleotide random unique molecular identifier tagging each TCR transcript. Every sequencing run covered 15-18 subjects and yielded more than 180 million TCR-beta sequences. The RNeasy kit was used for extraction of total RNA. TCR-beta VDJ regions were amplified with primers for the TCR constant region and the 5'RACE anchor, using the KAPA Real-time Library Amplification kit. A first PCR added sample indexes and Illumina adaptors, and a second PCR then raised library yield. The roughly 650 bp TCR product was size-selected on a 2% E-gel SizeSelection system after Ampure bead purification. Library quality was checked on a Bioanalyzer, concentration was measured with Qubit, and libraries were quantified with the Kapa Library Quantification kit before pooling. An Illumina HiSeq 2500 sequenced the libraries paired-end 2 x 150 bp. To increase sequence diversity, 25-30% phiX was spiked into each library pool. From the authors' description of their analysis: Quality-filtered reads were processed with the UMI-based MiGEC pipeline, and over 90% of raw TCR sequences were removed by the MiGEC pipeline during error correction. IMGT germline references were used for alignment of VDJ genes, and clonotypes were defined by a unique CDR3 amino acid sequence together with V-J genes. Clonal expansion, Shannon diversity, and CDR3 relatedness (CalcPairwiseDistances, ClusterSamples) were evaluated with VDJtools, and phylogenetic trees were built with CLCbio workbench. Using coefficient-of-variation modelling across technical triplicates, the study counted a clone as expanded if it had at least 8 unique UMIs. Clones were called with MiXCR by TCRdb after fastp trimmed the public reads at Q25, and only in-frame beta chains were retained. Each entry is one CDR3 protein sequence, shown with its most common DNA and genes. The authors' filters were not applied to this entry. The sample table shows roughly 30,000 distinct CDR3 sequences, and around 25% are seen once. The ten largest clones represent 25% to 30% of the sample.

TCR libraries for sorted subsets were made from over 750,000 sorted CD4+ or CD8+ T cells. PBMCs were separated from peripheral blood using Ficoll-Hypaque density gradient centrifugation and then cryopreserved in liquid nitrogen. Paired sorted CD4+ and CD8+ subsets came from healthy controls, HAM/TSP patients and MS patients. In the case of this clonotype: This clone's antigen is unknown. One end of the junction varies from germline; a read error may be responsible.

The V and J segments used are TRBV7-9 and TRBJ2-2; possibly the D gene is TRBD2, per 6 matching bases. The clonotype comes from a man aged 50 or older with HTLV-1-associated myelopathy (HAM/TSP). Specimen: CD4+ T cells from blood. The DNA sequence follows: TGTGCCAGCAGGTTAGCGGCCAGTGCGTCCGGGGAGCTGTTTTTT. Its product reads: CASRLAASASGELFF.